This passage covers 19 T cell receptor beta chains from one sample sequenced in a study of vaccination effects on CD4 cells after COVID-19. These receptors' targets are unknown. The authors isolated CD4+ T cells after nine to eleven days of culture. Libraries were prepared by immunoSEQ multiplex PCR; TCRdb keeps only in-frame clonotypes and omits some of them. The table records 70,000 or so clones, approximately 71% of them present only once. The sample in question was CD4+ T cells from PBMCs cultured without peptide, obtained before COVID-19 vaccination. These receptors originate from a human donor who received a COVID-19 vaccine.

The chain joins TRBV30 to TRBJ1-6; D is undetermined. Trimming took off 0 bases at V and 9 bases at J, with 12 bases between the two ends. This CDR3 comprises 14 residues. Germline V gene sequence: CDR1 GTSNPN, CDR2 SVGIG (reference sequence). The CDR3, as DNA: TGTGCCTGGAGTGTGGAGGGTCTTTCTTCACCCCTCCACTTT. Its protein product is CAWSVEGLSSPLHF.

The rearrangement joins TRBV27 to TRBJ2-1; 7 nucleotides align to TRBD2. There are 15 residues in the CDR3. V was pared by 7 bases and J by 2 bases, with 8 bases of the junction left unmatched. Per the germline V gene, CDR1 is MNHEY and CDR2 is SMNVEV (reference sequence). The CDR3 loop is CASKDLGGTYNEQFF. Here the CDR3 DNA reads TGTGCCAGCAAAGATCTGGGGGGGACCTACAATGAGCAGTTCTTC.

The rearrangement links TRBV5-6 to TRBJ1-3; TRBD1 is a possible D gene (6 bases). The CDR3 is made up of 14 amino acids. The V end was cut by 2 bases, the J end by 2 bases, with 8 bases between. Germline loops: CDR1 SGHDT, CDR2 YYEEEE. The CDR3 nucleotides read TGTGCCAGCAGCTTCGGGGACACTGGAAACACCATATATTTT. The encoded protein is CASSFGDTGNTIYF.

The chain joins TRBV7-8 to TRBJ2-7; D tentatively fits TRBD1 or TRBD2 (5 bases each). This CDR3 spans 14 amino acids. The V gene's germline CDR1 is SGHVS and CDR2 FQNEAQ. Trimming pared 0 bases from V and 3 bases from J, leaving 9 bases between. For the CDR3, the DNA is TGTGCCAGCAGCTTAGCGGGACGGCTCTACGAGCAGTACGTC. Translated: CASSLAGRLYEQYV.

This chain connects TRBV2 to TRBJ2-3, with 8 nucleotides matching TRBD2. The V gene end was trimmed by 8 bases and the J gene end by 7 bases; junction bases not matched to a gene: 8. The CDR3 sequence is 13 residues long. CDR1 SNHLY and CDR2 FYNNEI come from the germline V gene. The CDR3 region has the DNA TGTGCCAGCTGCCTCGGGGGGGGGTATACGCAGTATTTT. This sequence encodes CASCLGGGYTQYF.

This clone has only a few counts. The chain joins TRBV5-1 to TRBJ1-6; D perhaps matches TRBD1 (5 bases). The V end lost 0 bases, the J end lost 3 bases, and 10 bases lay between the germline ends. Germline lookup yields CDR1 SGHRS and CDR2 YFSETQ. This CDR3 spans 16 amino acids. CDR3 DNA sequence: TGCGCCAGCAGCTTGGGACGGGGGGTCTATAATTCACCCCTCCACTTT. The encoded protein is CASSLGRGVYNSPLHF.

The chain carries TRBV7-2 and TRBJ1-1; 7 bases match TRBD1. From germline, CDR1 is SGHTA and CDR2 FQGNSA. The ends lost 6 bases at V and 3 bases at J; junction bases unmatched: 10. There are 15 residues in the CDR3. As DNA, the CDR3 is TGTGCCAGCAGAACCAACAGGGGAACGCACACTGAAGCTTTCTTT. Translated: CASRTNRGTHTEAFF.

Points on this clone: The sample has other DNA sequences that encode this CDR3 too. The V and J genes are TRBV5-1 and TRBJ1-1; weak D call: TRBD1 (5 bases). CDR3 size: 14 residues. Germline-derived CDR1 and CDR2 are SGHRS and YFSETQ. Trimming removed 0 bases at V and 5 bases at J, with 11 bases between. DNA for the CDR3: TGCGCCAGCAGCTTGGGGCGGGGGGGGACTGAAGCTTTCTTT. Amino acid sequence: CASSLGRGGTEAFF.

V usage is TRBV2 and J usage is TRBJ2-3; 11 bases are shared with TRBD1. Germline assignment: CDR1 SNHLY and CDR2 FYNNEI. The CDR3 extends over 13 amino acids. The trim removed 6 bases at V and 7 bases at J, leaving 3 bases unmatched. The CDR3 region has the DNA TGTGCCAGCAGAGGACAGGGGGCTCATACGCAGTATTTT. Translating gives CASRGQGAHTQYF. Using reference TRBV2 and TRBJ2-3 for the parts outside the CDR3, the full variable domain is EPEVTQTPSHQVTQMGQEVILRCVPISNHLYFYWYRQILGQKVEFLVSFYNNEISEKSEIFDDQFSVERPDGSNFTLKIRSTKLEDSAMYFCASRGQGAHTQYFGPGTRLTVL.

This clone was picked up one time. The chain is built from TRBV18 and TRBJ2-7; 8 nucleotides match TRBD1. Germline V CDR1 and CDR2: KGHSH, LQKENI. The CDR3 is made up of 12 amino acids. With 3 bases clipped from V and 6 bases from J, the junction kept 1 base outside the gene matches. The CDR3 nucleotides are TGTGCCAGCTCACCTACAGGGGGCGAGCAGTACGTC. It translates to CASSPTGGEQYV.

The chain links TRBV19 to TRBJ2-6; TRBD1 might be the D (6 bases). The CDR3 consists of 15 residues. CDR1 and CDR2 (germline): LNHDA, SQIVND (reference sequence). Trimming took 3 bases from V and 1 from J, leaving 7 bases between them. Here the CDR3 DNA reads TGTGCCAGTAGTATCGACAGGTCTGGGGCCAACGTCCTGACTTTC. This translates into CASSIDRSGANVLTF. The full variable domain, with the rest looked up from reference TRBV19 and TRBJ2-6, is DGGITQSPKYLFRKEGQNVTLSCEQNLNHDAMYWYRQDPGQGLRLIYYSQIVNDFQKGDIAEGYSVSREKKESFPLTVTSAQKNPTAFYLCASSIDRSGANVLTFGAGSRLTVL.

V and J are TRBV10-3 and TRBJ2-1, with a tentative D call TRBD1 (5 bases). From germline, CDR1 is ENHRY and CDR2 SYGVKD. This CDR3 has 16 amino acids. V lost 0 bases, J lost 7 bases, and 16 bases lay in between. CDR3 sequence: CAISESTARLTNEQFF. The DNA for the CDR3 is TGTGCCATCAGTGAGTCGACAGCACGACTTACGAATGAGCAGTTCTTC.

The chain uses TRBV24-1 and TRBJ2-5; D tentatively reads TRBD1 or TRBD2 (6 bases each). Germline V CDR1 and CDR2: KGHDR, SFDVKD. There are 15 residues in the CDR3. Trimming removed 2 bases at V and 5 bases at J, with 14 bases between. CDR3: CATSDSGGSGETQYF. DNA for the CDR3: TGTGCCACCAGTGATTCCGGGGGCTCTGGGGAGACCCAGTACTTC.

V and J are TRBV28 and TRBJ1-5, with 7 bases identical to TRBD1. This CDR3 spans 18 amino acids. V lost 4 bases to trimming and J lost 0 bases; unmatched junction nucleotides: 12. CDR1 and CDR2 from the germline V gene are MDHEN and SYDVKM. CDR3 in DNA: TGTGCCAGCAGTTCCACCACGGGACAGCTCAATAGCAATCAGCCCCAGCATTTT. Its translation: CASSSTTGQLNSNQPQHF. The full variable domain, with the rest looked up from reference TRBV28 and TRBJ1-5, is DVKVTQSSRYLVKRTGEKVFLECVQDMDHENMFWYRQDPGLGLRLIYFSYDVKMKEKGDIPEGYSVSREKKERFSLILESASTNQTSMYLCASSSTTGQLNSNQPQHFGDGTRLSIL.

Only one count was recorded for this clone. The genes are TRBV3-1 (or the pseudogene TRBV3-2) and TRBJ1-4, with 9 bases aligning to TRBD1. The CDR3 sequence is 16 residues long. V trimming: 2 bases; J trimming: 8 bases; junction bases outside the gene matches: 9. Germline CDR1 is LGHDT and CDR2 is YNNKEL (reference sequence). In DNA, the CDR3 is TGTGCCAGCAGCCAATTGTCTGGGACAGGGAACGAAAAACTGTTTTTT. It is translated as CASSQLSGTGNEKLFF.

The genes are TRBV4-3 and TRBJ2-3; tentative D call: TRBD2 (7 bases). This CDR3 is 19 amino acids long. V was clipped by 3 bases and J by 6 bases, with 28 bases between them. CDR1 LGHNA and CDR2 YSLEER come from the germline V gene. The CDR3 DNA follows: TGCGCCAGCAGCCACCACGGAGGTGTGGGGGGGCGGACGGGTGATACGCAGTATTTT. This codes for CASSHHGGVGGRTGDTQYF.

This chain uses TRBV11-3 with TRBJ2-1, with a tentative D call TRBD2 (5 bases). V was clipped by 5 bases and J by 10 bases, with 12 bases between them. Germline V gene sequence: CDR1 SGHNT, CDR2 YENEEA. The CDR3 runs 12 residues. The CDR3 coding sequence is TGTGCCAGCAGCCCAGGACTGGGAGAGCAGTTCTTC. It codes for CASSPGLGEQFF.

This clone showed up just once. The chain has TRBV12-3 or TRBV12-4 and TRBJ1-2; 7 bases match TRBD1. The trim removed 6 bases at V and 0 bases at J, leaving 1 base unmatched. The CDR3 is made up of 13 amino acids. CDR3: CASSTGANYGYTF. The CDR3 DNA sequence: TGTGCCAGCAGCACAGGGGCTAACTATGGCTACACCTTC.

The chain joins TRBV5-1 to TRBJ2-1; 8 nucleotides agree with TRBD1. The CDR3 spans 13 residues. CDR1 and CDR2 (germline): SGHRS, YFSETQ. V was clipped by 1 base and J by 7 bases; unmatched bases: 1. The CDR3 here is CASSLTGGNEQFF. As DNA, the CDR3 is TGCGCCAGCAGCTTGACAGGGGGAAATGAGCAGTTCTTC.